The 13 T cell receptor beta chains given below trace back to one sample, sequenced in a study of blood T cell repertoires in COVID-19. Data came from immunoSEQ multiplex PCR; TCRdb stores just in-frame clones and leaves some out. There are 200,000 to 300,000 clones in the sample; roughly 86% occur only once, and under 4.5% lies in the top ten. The sample comprised peripheral blood. Every receptor here comes from a man in his forties or fifties with acute or convalescent COVID-19.

This rearrangement joins TRBV5-6 to TRBJ1-4, with 9 nucleotides matching TRBD1. CDR1 is SGHDT and CDR2 is YYEEEE in the germline V gene. V lost 1 base, J lost 8 bases, and 3 bases stayed unmatched. This CDR3 has 14 residues. CDR3 nucleotide sequence: TGTGCCAGCAGCTTGACAGGGGGCGAAGAAAAACTGTTTTTT. This gives the protein CASSLTGGEEKLFF.

The CDR3 DNA follows: TGTGCCAGCTCACCACAGGGGCCCTTTAATGAAAAACTGTTTTTT. It translates to CASSPQGPFNEKLFF. The rearrangement links TRBV18 to TRBJ1-4, with TRBD1 as a possible D gene (5 bases). This CDR3 comprises 15 residues. Per germline, CDR1 KGHSH and CDR2 LQKENI. V dropped 1 base and J dropped 4 bases, with 10 bases sitting between them.

J is TRBJ1-2 and V is TRBV10-2; D is possibly TRBD1 (6 bases). The CDR3 totals 12 residues. Germline CDR1 reads WSHSY; CDR2 reads SAAADI. V gave up 6 bases and J gave up 5 bases, with 10 bases separating them. CDR3 sequence reads: CASSPTGYGYTF. The CDR3 bases are TGCGCCAGCAGCCCCACAGGGTATGGCTACACCTTC.

This chain links TRBV19 with TRBJ2-3; 9 positions match TRBD2. The CDR3 is 15 amino acids. Germline V gene lookup returns CDR1 LNHDA and CDR2 SQIVND (reference sequence). Trimming took 2 bases from V and 5 from J; bases not matched to a gene: 5. The CDR3 DNA sequence: TGTGCCAGTAGTATACTAGCGGGAAAGGTAGATACGCAGTATTTT. Its protein product is CASSILAGKVDTQYF.

The rearrangement uses TRBV19 and TRBJ1-2; the match to TRBD1 covers 7 bases. The CDR3 length is 16 residues. Germline V gene data show CDR1 as LNHDA and CDR2 as SQIVND (reference sequence). V gave up 2 bases and J gave up 7 bases; unmatched junction bases: 13. The CDR3 DNA sequence: TGTGCCAGTAGTATACCACCGGGTTCAGGGGGAGGTGGCTACACCTTC. Residues: CASSIPPGSGGGGYTF. The full variable domain, in which reference TRBV19 and TRBJ1-2 provide the parts outside the CDR3, is DGGITQSPKYLFRKEGQNVTLSCEQNLNHDAMYWYRQDPGQGLRLIYYSQIVNDFQKGDIAEGYSVSREKKESFPLTVTSAQKNPTAFYLCASSIPPGSGGGGYTFGSGTRLTVV.

This clone was counted a few times. The CDR3 sequence is CSVNNPTGGDAGELFF. The DNA for the CDR3 is TGCAGCGTTAACAATCCGACAGGGGGAGATGCCGGGGAGCTGTTTTTT. The V gene is TRBV29-1, the J gene TRBJ2-2, with 9 bases that match TRBD1. With 5 bases clipped from V and 6 bases from J, the junction kept 13 bases outside the gene matches. The CDR3 runs to 16 residues. CDR1 is SQVTM, CDR2 ANQGSEA, per germline.

The rearrangement joins TRBV19 to TRBJ1-4; D might be TRBD1 (5 bases). The V and J ends lost 5 bases and 2 bases respectively, with 9 bases between them. This CDR3 is built from 14 residues. Germline V gene lookup returns CDR1 LNHDA and CDR2 SQIVND (reference sequence). The CDR3 protein is CASSQTATNEKLFF. CDR3 bases: TGTGCCAGTAGTCAGACAGCCACTAATGAAAAACTGTTTTTT.

The V call is TRBV11-3, the J call TRBJ1-2; tentatively, D is TRBD1 (5 bases). This CDR3 spans 12 amino acids. Deletions cut 5 bases from V and 13 bases from J, with 17 bases between. Germline V lookup: CDR1 SGHNT, CDR2 YENEEA. CDR3 amino acids: CASSLGGGAGTF. CDR3 coding DNA: TGTGCCAGCAGCCTAGGAGGAGGGGCAGGCACCTTC.

The V call is TRBV2, the J call TRBJ1-5; D remains ambiguous. Germline-derived CDR1 and CDR2 are SNHLY and FYNNEI. This CDR3 comprises 16 residues. V lost 1 base to trimming and J lost 0 bases, with 10 bases between them. CDR3 sequence: CASSEVRHLSNQPQHF. As DNA, the CDR3 is TGTGCCAGCAGTGAAGTTCGACATCTTAGCAATCAGCCCCAGCATTTT.

This chain connects TRBV9 to TRBJ2-3, with TRBD2 identical over 8 bases. The germline V gene has CDR1 SGDLS and CDR2 YYNGEE. The CDR3 runs to 13 residues. V shed 7 bases, J shed 1 base, and the junction held 2 bases outside the gene matches. The CDR3 reads CASGRGGTDTQYF. The CDR3 nucleotides read TGTGCCAGCGGGCGGGGGGGCACAGATACGCAGTATTTT.

The CDR3: CAISSRQGLHYEQYF. The CDR3 bases are TGTGCCATCAGTTCCCGACAGGGACTCCACTACGAGCAGTACTTC. This rearrangement joins TRBV10-3 to TRBJ2-7; D is perhaps TRBD1 (7 bases). This CDR3 is built from 15 residues. V was clipped by 5 bases and J by 3 bases, with 17 bases between them. The germline gives CDR1 ENHRY, CDR2 SYGVKD.

The chain is built from TRBV20-1 and TRBJ2-3; D gene ambiguous. V was shortened by 6 bases and J by 4 bases, with 8 bases between the two germline ends. CDR3 size: 11 residues. Germline assignment: CDR1 DFQATT and CDR2 SNEGSKA (reference sequence). CDR3 in DNA: TGCAGTGCCGAGATGCCAGATACGCAGTATTTT. Encoded protein: CSAEMPDTQYF.

The chain carries TRBV7-3 and TRBJ1-1, with 11 nucleotides matching TRBD1. Germline assignment: CDR1 SGHTA and CDR2 FQGTGA. The CDR3 has 16 residues. V gave up 5 bases and J gave up 0 bases; unmatched junction bases: 5. As DNA, the CDR3 is TGTGCCAGCAGCACAGGGACAGGGGGTATGAACACTGAAGCTTTCTTT. Protein: CASSTGTGGMNTEAFF.